This T cell receptor beta chain was profiled in a study of blood T cells in healthy people across ages. Study summary: The capture of about one barcoded beta molecule per two T cells was achieved by template switching.

Alongside a J-beta primer mix, a sample-barcoded 5' primer served in a second PCR lasting about 7 to 11 cycles. TCRdb re-derived calls from the 5' RACE reads in MiXCR, one entry per CDR3 protein. The repertoire holds approximately 800,000 distinct CDR3 sequences, with approximately 53% as singletons. Regarding the study as a whole: Estimated diversity, derived from one million T cells, was regarded as an underestimate. Changes seen in expanded clonotypes were possibly confounded by donor CMV status left unknown. There was a strong correlation between TCR beta diversity and naive T cell percentage.

About this clonotype itself: Its antigen is as yet unknown.

The sample consisted of blood. The source is a man aged 40-49 years in good health.

The CDR3 DNA sequence: TGCAGTGCTAGAGAAGTCGCTGAGCAGTTCTTC. It encodes CSAREVAEQFF. The rearrangement uses TRBV20-1 and TRBJ2-1; no clear D gene. Germline V CDR1 and CDR2: DFQATT, SNEGSKA (reference sequence). The CDR3 is 11 amino acids. The germline V and J ends were trimmed by 0 bases and 9 bases, with 6 bases remaining between them.